This T cell receptor (beta chain) was profiled in a study of CD8+CD57+ T cells in acquired aplastic anemia (dated by TCRdb to 2017 to 2018). Study-wide context: A mean of approximately 2.9 ug of DNA, ranging from about 0.19 to 27.4 ug, was extracted from sorted CD4+ and CD8+ cells. Mean read counts for healthy donor samples were approximately 10 million for CD4+ cells and 11 million to 14 million for CD8+ cells. The investigation overall reported the following: CD8+ Simpson's diversity did not differ significantly between patients and healthy controls (P=0.060). Although under 35 CD8+ CDR3 sequences were shared by patients and controls, these sequences appeared highly expressed in patients and within the immunodominant clones of patients.

The CDR3 measures 15 amino acids from cysteine to phenylalanine. This entry keeps only the CDR3 DNA: 45 bases, framed from base 1. The germline V gene gives CDR1 as KGHDR and CDR2 as SFDVKD. TCR beta VDJ combination and CDR3 sequence profiling used genomic DNA as the template. An Illumina HiSeq 2000 was used for TCR repertoire sequencing. In the original analysis: Repertoires were assessed using TRBV/TRBJ rearrangement plots, CDR3 size and DJ length profiles, and Simpson's diversity index. Whichever DNA sequence was most abundant in the deep sequencing data was defined as the immunodominant clone. CDR3 amino acid sequences were screened for sharing across subjects and compared with published repertoires and the VDJdb database. The public sequencing data were trimmed at Q25 with fastp and processed into clonotypes with MiXCR by TCRdb, which kept only in-frame beta chains. Rows matching on CDR3 protein sequence are summarized as one entry with the most common DNA and genes. These V and J calls derive from TCRdb rather than the authors' analysis. Across this sample there are over 150,000 distinct CDR3 sequences, with roughly 48% seen only once. The top ten clonotypes cover approximately 1% of the sample.

The study deep-sequenced TCR repertoires of sorted CD4+ and CD8+ blood T cells from severe aplastic anemia patients and healthy subjects. Ficoll-Paque density gradient centrifugation was used to isolate peripheral blood mononuclear cells. CD4+ and CD8+ T cells were sorted by FACS or magnetic beads before DNA extraction. Worth noting for this clonotype: No cognate antigen has been identified for it. The junction shows a germline mismatch at one end, possibly a read error.

The sequence is built from TRBV24-1 and TRBJ2-1; 11 central nucleotides agree with TRBD2. Sequencing input: sorted CD4+, CD8+, or CD8+CD57+ T cells (not recorded which) from PBMCs. The receptor was isolated from a human donor in good health. The DNA is TGTGCCACCAGGATAAGACTAGCGGGGAACAATGAGCGGTTCTTC. Its protein is CATRIRLAGNNERFF.